Listed below are T cell receptor beta chains from one sample, sequenced in a study of shared T cell receptors in the human thymus. The data were produced by immunoSEQ multiplex PCR, yet TCRdb's version contains in-frame clones alone and is incomplete. The sample has about 380,000 clones; approximately 95% are singletons. Sequenced input: thymocytes. The receptors originated from a human donor. CDR3s include the opening cysteine and the closing phenylalanine or tryptophan. The D gene is left open where the match is weak.

D gene: TRBD2; V gene: TRBV7-9; CDR3 protein: CASSRGLAGGSTDTQYF
D gene: NA; V gene: TRBV28; CDR3 protein: CASSLGRARKFF
D gene: NA; V gene: TRBV28; CDR3 protein: CASSPWMGQPQHF
D gene: NA; V gene: TRBV5-1; CDR3 protein: CASSLSSYYEQYF
D gene: TRBD1; V gene: TRBV28; CDR3 protein: CASTSRGLPHEQYF
D gene: NA; V gene: TRBV2; CDR3 protein: CASMGLALTQYF
D gene: TRBD1; V gene: TRBV25-1; CDR3 protein: CASSGTGTGPDSNQPQHF
D gene: NA; V gene: TRBV15; CDR3 protein: CATSPRTLAKNIQYF
D gene: TRBD2; V gene: TRBV7-3; CDR3 protein: CASSSLPGGLDEQFF
D gene: NA; V gene: TRBV21-1; CDR3 protein: CASSKRIRVHGLRETQYF
D gene: TRBD2; V gene: TRBV28; CDR3 protein: CASSRTSGRAPYNEQFF
D gene: NA; V gene: TRBV20-1; CDR3 protein: CSASAEAFF
D gene: TRBD1; V gene: TRBV5-1; CDR3 protein: CASSYRTGGWNEQYF
D gene: TRBD1; V gene: TRBV10-2; CDR3 protein: CASSEWTGRRKLFF
D gene: NA; V gene: TRBV19; CDR3 protein: CASSIDSNYGGYTF
D gene: TRBD2; V gene: TRBV2; CDR3 protein: CASSERKVAGGPGADTQYF